The 25 T cell receptor beta chains below come from one sample, sequenced in a study of blood T cells in healthy people across ages. Using a J-beta primer mix together with a sample-barcoded 5' primer, a second PCR was run for about 6 to 12 cycles. MiXCR was run by TCRdb on the 5' RACE reads, yielding one entry per CDR3 protein. This sample has around 1,500,000 distinct CDR3 sequences; 28% occur once, and the top ten carry less than 9.5%. Material for sequencing was blood. The receptor set was obtained from a woman aged 30 to 39 in good health.

The chain links TRBV28 to TRBJ1-4; D unclear. Germline-derived CDR1 and CDR2 are MDHEN and SYDVKM. This CDR3 region has 13 residues. V was cut by 5 bases and J by 7 bases, with 11 bases left in between. The CDR3 coding sequence is TGTGCCAGCAGTAGCGGGATTTTTGAAAAACTGTTTTTT. Its protein product is CASSSGIFEKLFF.

Points on this clonotype: One base away lies a much larger clone, so this may be a sequencing read error. V gene TRBV29-1 combines with J gene TRBJ1-2; D is perhaps TRBD1 (5 bases). Germline V gene lookup returns CDR1 SQVTM and CDR2 ANQGSEA. Trimming left V 7 bases short and J 8 bases short, with 20 bases between. The CDR3 is 13 amino acids. The CDR3 loop reads CSAIGDAGRGYTF. In DNA, the CDR3 is TGCAGCGCCATAGGGGATGCCGGGCGAGGCTACACCTTC.

This chain joins TRBV30 and TRBJ2-1; 9 nucleotides line up with TRBD1. This CDR3 region has 13 residues. V gave up 8 bases and J gave up 5 bases; unmatched junction bases: 7. Germline lookup yields CDR1 GTSNPN and CDR2 SVGIG (reference sequence). This chain's CDR3 is CAGWTGVNNEQFF. The CDR3 DNA reads TGTGCCGGGTGGACAGGGGTAAACAATGAGCAGTTCTTC.

This clonotype was recorded a few times. The DNA of the CDR3 is TGCAGTGCCGTTAAAGGGGCCTCGGATGGCTACACCTTC. The encoded protein is CSAVKGASDGYTF. The chain has TRBV20-1 and TRBJ1-2, with a weak D call TRBD1 (5 bases). The CDR3 consists of 13 residues. Germline-derived CDR1 and CDR2 are DFQATT and SNEGSKA (reference sequence). V dropped 6 bases and J dropped 6 bases, with 17 bases sitting between them.

The chain links TRBV10-3 to TRBJ1-2; 9 nucleotides align to TRBD1. Germline CDR1 and CDR2: ENHRY and SYGVKD. The CDR3 runs to 14 residues. Trimming at V came to 2 bases and at J to 5 bases, leaving 3 bases not matched to a gene. DNA for the CDR3: TGTGCCATCAGTGAGACACAGGGGGCGTATGGCTACACCTTC. It yields the protein CAISETQGAYGYTF.

This clonotype came up a few times. This chain connects TRBV7-6 to TRBJ2-7, with D hard to call. Trimming left V 7 bases short and J 1 base short, with 14 bases between. The germline V gene has CDR1 SGHVS and CDR2 FNYEAQ. There are 14 residues in the CDR3. CDR3 amino acids: CASILGAGSYEQYF. The CDR3 nucleotides are TGTGCCAGCATCCTAGGCGCCGGGTCCTACGAGCAGTACTTC.

The V gene is TRBV27, the J gene TRBJ1-4, with 7 bases identical to TRBD1. Germline CDR1 is MNHEY and CDR2 is SMNVEV (reference sequence). V trimming: 4 bases; J trimming: 5 bases; junction bases outside the gene matches: 7. This CDR3 is built from 15 residues. The chain's CDR3 is CASSYRTGDNEKLFF. The CDR3 DNA reads as TGTGCCAGCAGTTACCGGACAGGAGACAATGAAAAACTGTTTTTT.

The chain combines TRBV15 with TRBJ1-2, with unresolved D. V lost 9 bases and J lost 6, with 14 bases in between. The CDR3 sequence is 12 residues long. CDR1 is LNHNV and CDR2 is YYDKDF in the germline V gene (reference sequence). The CDR3 sequence: CATSDGFDGYTF. The CDR3 DNA is TGTGCCACGAGCGACGGGTTCGATGGCTACACCTTC.

The CDR3, as DNA: TGTGCCACCAGTGACCCCGGGAGCCAGGGCTATGGCTACACCTTC. Its translation: CATSDPGSQGYGYTF. V usage is TRBV24-1 and J usage is TRBJ1-2; maybe TRBD1 (5 bases). Deletions cut 4 bases from V and 4 bases from J, with 15 bases between. CDR3 length: 15 residues. Germline assignment: CDR1 KGHDR and CDR2 SFDVKD.

In this sample, this clonotype turned up many times. The rearrangement uses TRBV4-1 and TRBJ2-7; TRBD2 matches 13 bases. The trim removed 1 base at V and 5 bases at J, leaving 8 bases unmatched. Germline CDR1 MGHRA, CDR2 YSYEKL. CDR3 length: 17 amino acids. The CDR3 region is CASSQGLAGGSGDEQYF. The CDR3 coding sequence is TGCGCCAGCAGCCAAGGACTAGCGGGGGGTTCCGGGGACGAGCAGTACTTC.

This chain uses TRBV6-5 with TRBJ2-2; 7 nucleotides match TRBD1. Germline V gives CDR1 MNHEY, CDR2 SVGAGI. The CDR3 is made up of 15 amino acids. Losses at the gene ends were 5 bases for V and 3 bases for J; bases not matched to a gene: 6. The CDR3 here is CASSKDRRYTGELFF. The DNA of the CDR3 is TGTGCCAGCAGTAAGGACAGGAGGTACACCGGGGAGCTGTTTTTT.

The table lists this clonotype with a few counts. V is TRBV7-3 and J is TRBJ2-3; perhaps TRBD2 as D (6 bases). This CDR3 has 15 residues. V lost 3 bases and J lost 2, with 12 bases in between. In germline, CDR1 is SGHTA, CDR2 FQGTGA. CDR3 sequence: CASSFTGGNTDTQYF. CDR3 bases: TGTGCCAGCAGCTTTACCGGGGGAAACACAGATACGCAGTATTTT.

This clonotype was found many times. The rearrangement links TRBV29-1 to TRBJ2-1, with D perhaps TRBD1 (7 bases). Germline CDR1 and CDR2: SQVTM and ANQGSEA. V dropped 7 bases and J dropped 8 bases, with 15 bases sitting between them. The CDR3 contains 12 residues. The CDR3 sequence is CSARGESDEQFF. The CDR3 DNA follows: TGCAGCGCCAGGGGGGAGTCGGATGAGCAGTTCTTC.

This clonotype is a singleton in its sample. The genes are TRBV15 and TRBJ2-3; 8 bases match TRBD1. The CDR3 contains 16 residues. After removal of 3 bases from V and 2 bases from J, the junction contained 7 bases not matched to a gene. The germline V gene has CDR1 LNHNV and CDR2 YYDKDF (reference sequence). The CDR3, as DNA: TGTGCCACCAGCAGTCAACGGGACAGGATCACAGATACGCAGTATTTT. Translated, it gives CATSSQRDRITDTQYF.

This clonotype was observed at least ten times. The rearrangement joins TRBV7-2 to TRBJ2-7, with unresolved D. The CDR3 spans 16 residues. Trimming left V 1 base short and J 3 bases short, with 16 bases between. Germline CDR1 is SGHTA and CDR2 is FQGNSA. In DNA, the CDR3 is TGTGCCAGCAGCTTAGATTGGGCGAGTCGGGTCTACGAGCAGTACTTC. Its protein is CASSLDWASRVYEQYF. Complete variable domain (other parts from reference TRBV7-2 and TRBJ2-7): GAGVSQSPSNKVTEKGKDVELRCDPISGHTALYWYRQSLGQGLEFLIYFQGNSAPDKSGLPSDRFSAERTGGSVSTLTIQRTQQEDSAVYLCASSLDWASRVYEQYFGPGTRLTVT.

This clonotype has only a few counts. Written as DNA, the CDR3 is TGTGCCAGCAGCGTAGCTGAGGGGTGGGCTAATGAAAAACTGTTTTTT. Translating gives CASSVAEGWANEKLFF. The J gene is TRBJ1-4, the V gene TRBV9, with D tentatively TRBD1 (5 bases). CDR3 length: 16 amino acids. CDR1 is SGDLS, CDR2 YYNGEE, per germline. V dropped 0 bases and J dropped 3 bases, with 12 bases sitting between them.

V and J are TRBV7-2 and TRBJ1-5, with D tentatively TRBD1 (5 bases). The germline CDR1 and CDR2 sequences are SGHTA and FQGNSA. V lost 3 bases, J lost 3 bases, and 9 bases lay in between. This CDR3 region has 14 residues. The CDR3 loop is CASSFRGDNQPQHF. For the CDR3, the DNA is TGTGCCAGCAGCTTTCGAGGGGACAATCAGCCCCAGCATTTT.

This clonotype has a handful of counts. The V and J genes are TRBV5-1 and TRBJ2-7; the D gene could be TRBD1 or TRBD2 (5 bases each). Per germline, CDR1 SGHRS and CDR2 YFSETQ. CDR3 length equals 18 residues. The V end lost 0 bases, the J end lost 0 bases, and 19 bases lay between the germline ends. CDR3 in DNA: TGCGCCAGCAGCTTGGCATCGTCGGGGCCAGGTCACTCCTACGAGCAGTACTTC. Protein: CASSLASSGPGHSYEQYF.

This clonotype was found a few times. The V and J genes are TRBV7-2 and TRBJ2-5, with 13 nucleotides matching TRBD2. The CDR3 runs 15 residues. Germline CDR1 reads SGHTA; CDR2 reads FQGNSA. J gave up 5 bases and V 4 bases, and 4 bases lay outside the gene matches. CDR3 coding DNA: TGTGCCAGCAGCTGGGGACTAGCGGGACGGGAGACCCAGTACTTC. It codes for CASSWGLAGRETQYF. Variable domain in full (rest from reference TRBV7-2 and TRBJ2-5): GAGVSQSPSNKVTEKGKDVELRCDPISGHTALYWYRQSLGQGLEFLIYFQGNSAPDKSGLPSDRFSAERTGGSVSTLTIQRTQQEDSAVYLCASSWGLAGRETQYFGPGTRLLVL.

The chain is built from TRBV7-6 and TRBJ2-7, with TRBD2 identical over 11 bases. J lost 0 bases, V lost 1 base, and 5 bases had no gene match. CDR1 and CDR2 from the germline V gene are SGHVS and FNYEAQ. The CDR3 is 17 residues long. CDR3 protein: CASSLEPGLAVSYEQYF. DNA of the CDR3: TGTGCCAGCAGCTTAGAACCGGGACTAGCGGTCTCCTACGAGCAGTACTTC.

The rearrangement joins TRBV20-1 to TRBJ1-6; a possible D gene is TRBD1 (5 bases). V was clipped by 3 bases and J by 9 bases, with 18 bases between them. CDR3 size: 15 residues. The germline CDR1 and CDR2 sequences are DFQATT and SNEGSKA (reference sequence). CDR3 nucleotide sequence: TGCAGTGCTAGGGGGACCACCGGCGCAGGTTCACCCCTCCACTTT. Its translation: CSARGTTGAGSPLHF.

This chain connects TRBV3-1 to TRBJ1-2; D ambiguous. The CDR3 runs to 15 residues. V was shortened by 3 bases and J by 4 bases, with 15 bases between the two germline ends. The germline gives CDR1 LGHDT, CDR2 YNNKEL (reference sequence). This CDR3 is CASSQTDVASYGYTF. CDR3 bases: TGTGCCAGCAGCCAGACGGACGTGGCGTCCTATGGCTACACCTTC.

The sample holds many counts of this clonotype. The rearrangement joins TRBV9 to TRBJ2-1; TRBD2 matches at 11 bases. The CDR3 length is 15 residues. The germline CDR1 and CDR2 sequences are SGDLS and YYNGEE. V shed 4 bases and J 4 bases; nucleotides not matched to a gene: 4. This CDR3 reads CASSSTSGEYNEQFF. CDR3 DNA: TGTGCCAGCAGCTCGACTAGCGGGGAATACAATGAGCAGTTCTTC.

The chain recombines TRBV3-1 with TRBJ2-4; perhaps TRBD1 as D (6 bases). The J call may be faulty, since TRBJ2-7 better matches the DNA end. Germline V lookup: CDR1 LGHDT, CDR2 YNNKEL (reference sequence). This CDR3 has 14 residues. The chain's CDR3 is CASSQAGAVYEQYF. CDR3 in DNA: TGTGCCAGCAGCCAAGCAGGGGCCGTCTACGAGCAGTACTTC.

The chain uses TRBV20-1 and TRBJ2-7; 7 positions agree with TRBD2. Germline CDR1 and CDR2: DFQATT and SNEGSKA (reference sequence). The CDR3 sequence is 13 residues long. V lost 0 bases, J lost 6 bases, and 5 bases stayed unmatched. The CDR3 DNA follows: TGCAGTGCTAGAGATGACCCGGGGGGCGAGCAGTACTTC. It specifies CSARDDPGGEQYF.